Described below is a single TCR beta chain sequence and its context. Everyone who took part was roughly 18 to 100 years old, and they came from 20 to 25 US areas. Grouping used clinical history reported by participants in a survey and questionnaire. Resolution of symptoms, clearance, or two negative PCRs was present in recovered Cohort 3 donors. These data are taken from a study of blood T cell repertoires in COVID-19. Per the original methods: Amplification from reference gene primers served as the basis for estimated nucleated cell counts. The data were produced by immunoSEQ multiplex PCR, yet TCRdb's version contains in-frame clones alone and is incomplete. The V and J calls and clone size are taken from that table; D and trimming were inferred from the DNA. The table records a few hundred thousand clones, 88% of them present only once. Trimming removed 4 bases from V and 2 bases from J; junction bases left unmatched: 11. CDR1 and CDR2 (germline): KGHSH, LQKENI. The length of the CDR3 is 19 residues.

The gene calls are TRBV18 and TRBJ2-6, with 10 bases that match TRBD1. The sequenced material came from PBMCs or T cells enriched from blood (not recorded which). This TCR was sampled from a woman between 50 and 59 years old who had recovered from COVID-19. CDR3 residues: CASSLTGTGDFPGANVLTF. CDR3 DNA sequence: TGTGCCAGCTCACTCACTGGGACAGGGGATTTCCCTGGGGCCAACGTCCTGACTTTC.